This T cell receptor (beta chain) appears in the sequencing data of a study of T cell responses to AZD1222 COVID-19 vaccine. A word on this clone: The antigen is not known.

Data came from immunoSEQ multiplex PCR; TCRdb stores just in-frame clones and leaves some out. Of 75,000 to 90,000 clones in the sample, more than 85% were seen once. Overall study findings and caveats: Within unmutated variant regions lay the reported targets of nearly half of spike-specific TCRs.

V lost 4 bases to trimming and J lost 5 bases; unmatched junction nucleotides: 2. The V gene's germline CDR1 is LGHDT and CDR2 YNNKEL (reference sequence). CDR3 length equals 15 residues. This rearrangement joins TRBV3-1 (or the pseudogene TRBV3-2) to TRBJ2-1, with 13 bases lining up with TRBD2. The TCR sequence derives from an adult who received the AZD1222 COVID-19 vaccine. Specimen: peripheral blood, collected 28 days after the second AZD1222 dose. The DNA for the CDR3 is TGTGCCAGCAGCCCGGGACTAGCGGGGCACAATGAGCAGTTCTTC. This sequence encodes CASSPGLAGHNEQFF.